This is a list of T cell receptor beta chains from one sample in a study of graft-versus-host responses after intestinal transplantation. Repertoires were generated with immunoSEQ multiplex PCR, while TCRdb's copy carries only in-frame clones and drops some. The repertoire holds 57,000 or so clones, with more than 75% as singletons. The source was PBMCs, collected less than 130 days after intestinal transplantation. Receptors were obtained from a human patient who received an intestinal transplant, so some T cells may come from the graft donor. The CDR3 runs from the conserved cysteine through the conserved F or W. D genes are given only for firm matches. Clone sizes are given selectively: once, few, many, or a class where the clone is expanded.

>18|TRBV5-4|TRBJ2-3|NA|NA
TGTGCCAGCAGCTTGAAAGCCGTACCCAGCGGACGCACAGATACGCAGTATTTT
CASSLKAVPSGRTDTQYF
>14|TRBV2|TRBJ2-7|NA|NA
TGTGCCAGCCCAGCGAGGAGGGTATCCTACGAGCAGTACTTC
CASPARRVSYEQYF
>17|TRBV15|TRBJ1-5|NA|NA
TGCGCCACCAGCAGAGAGAGTAAGGGTCTGCGAAATCAGCCCCAGCATTTT
CATSRESKGLRNQPQHF
>11|TRBV15|TRBJ1-1|few|NA
TGTGCCACCAGCGAGGACCGAGGGGCTTTCTTT
CATSEDRGAFF
>14|TRBV27|TRBJ1-5|NA|NA
TGTGCCAGCAGTCCCGACTGGGCCAATCAGCCCCAGCATTTT
CASSPDWANQPQHF
>16|TRBV28|TRBJ2-5|NA|TRBD1
TGTGCCAGCAGACCAGGACAGGACATTTATCAAGAGACCCAGTACTTC
CASRPGQDIYQETQYF
>11|TRBV19|TRBJ2-3|NA|TRBD1
TGTGCCAGTAGGAAGGGACAGGGGGAAAATTTT
CASRKGQGENF
>17|TRBV7-9|TRBJ2-7|NA|TRBD2
TGTGCCAGCAGCTCGCCTTCCAGCGGGAGGGCCGCGTTCGAGCAGTACTTC
CASSSPSSGRAAFEQYF
>17|TRBV7-9|TRBJ2-3|NA|NA
TGTGCCAGCAGCCACCAGGGGGCTAGCGGGAACACAGATACGCAGTATTTT
CASSHQGASGNTDTQYF
>15|TRBV28|TRBJ2-5|medium-sized|TRBD1
TGTGCCAGCAGTTTAGAACAGGGGGCGGGAGAGACCCAGTACTTC
CASSLEQGAGETQYF
>16|TRBV28|TRBJ2-7|NA|TRBD2
TGTGCCAGCAGTTTGGTTTGGCGGGAGGGTCGGGCCGAGCAGTACTTC
CASSLVWREGRAEQYF
>14|TRBV4-1|TRBJ2-5|NA|NA
TGCGCCAGCAGCCAAGAGGGGTTCCCAGAGACCCAGTACTTC
CASSQEGFPETQYF
>16|TRBV2|TRBJ1-5|NA|NA
TGTGCCAGCAGTGAAGACCGCTGGGACTCCAATCAGCCCCAGCATTTT
CASSEDRWDSNQPQHF
>14|TRBV28|TRBJ2-5|NA|NA
TGTGCCAGCAGTTCTCCAGGGGAGGCCCAGACCCAGTACTTC
CASSSPGEAQTQYF
>16|TRBV7-9|TRBJ2-5|NA|TRBD1
TGTGCCAGCAGCCCTGGGACAGGGCGACTCCAAGAGACCCAGTACTTC
CASSPGTGRLQETQYF
>14|TRBV6-1|TRBJ2-7|NA|TRBD1
TGTGCCAGCAGCGAAGGGACAGGGGGCTACGAGCAGTACTTC
CASSEGTGGYEQYF
>14|TRBV7-8|TRBJ1-6|NA|TRBD1
TGTGCCAGCAGCCCACGGGACAGTAATTCACCCCTCCACTTT
CASSPRDSNSPLHF
>13|TRBV23-1|TRBJ2-5|NA|NA
TGCGCCAGCAGCCGCTGCGGGGCAAAGACCCAGTACTTC
CASSRCGAKTQYF
>15|TRBV5-6|TRBJ1-3|medium-sized|NA
TGTGCCAGCAGCTTGTACTGGAACATTGGAAACACCATATATTTT
CASSLYWNIGNTIYF
>17|TRBV4-1|TRBJ2-3|NA|TRBD2
TGCGCCAGCAGCCAGCGTAGCGGGGGGGGTTCGGCAGATACGCAGTATTTT
CASSQRSGGGSADTQYF
>17|TRBV27|TRBJ1-1|NA|TRBD1
TGTGCCAGCAGTTCGGACAGGAGGGGGCATGTGAACACTGAAGCTTTCTTT
CASSSDRRGHVNTEAFF
>14|TRBV2|TRBJ2-1|NA|NA
TGTGCCAGCAGTGCGGGGGACGTTTACGATGAGCAGTTCTTC
CASSAGDVYDEQFF
>14|TRBV5-1|TRBJ2-4|NA|NA
TGCGCCAGCAGCTTTACGACCAGCGCGAGCGTTCAGTACTTC
CASSFTTSASVQYF
>14|TRBV28|TRBJ1-3|NA|NA
TGTGCCAGCAGTTTGGGGCTCTCTGGAAACACCATATATTTT
CASSLGLSGNTIYF
>15|TRBV6-5|TRBJ2-1|once|TRBD2
TGTGCCAGCAGTTTAAGCGGGAGGACCTACAATGAGCAGTTCTTC
CASSLSGRTYNEQFF
>16|TRBV7-8|TRBJ2-6|once|NA
TGTGCCAGTCTACAAGGGCTGGCCTCTGGGGCCAACGTCCTGACTTTC
CASLQGLASGANVLTF
>14|TRBV5-8|TRBJ2-7|NA|TRBD1
TGTGCCAGCAGCGGGTGGACAGGGGGAGACGAGCAGTACTTC
CASSGWTGGDEQYF
>14|TRBV30|TRBJ2-2|NA|NA
TGTGCCGCAGACGGAGGGATGAACACCGGGGAGCTGTTTTTT
CAADGGMNTGELFF
>13|TRBV15|TRBJ1-2|NA|NA
TGTGCCACCAGCAGAGGGACGGGCTATGGCTACACCTTC
CATSRGTGYGYTF
>17|TRBV19|TRBJ2-1|NA|NA
TGTGCCAGTAGTAATAAACCCGGGCTAGTGGGTTACAATGAGCAGTTCTTC
CASSNKPGLVGYNEQFF
>12|TRBV2|TRBJ2-4|NA|NA
TGTGCCAGCAGTCCGCCGGAAAACATTCAGTACTTC
CASSPPENIQYF
>15|TRBV15|TRBJ2-7|NA|NA
TGTGCCACCAGCAGAGATCCCATTTCCGTATACGAGCAGTACTTC
CATSRDPISVYEQYF
>13|TRBV2|TRBJ2-7|NA|TRBD1
TGTGCCAGCAGGGGACAGGGGAGGCACGAGCAGTACTTC
CASRGQGRHEQYF
>15|TRBV4-1|TRBJ2-3|NA|NA
TGCGCCAGCAGCCCGTCGCCAGGGTCATGGGATACGCAGTATTTT
CASSPSPGSWDTQYF
>13|TRBV28|TRBJ2-3|NA|NA
TGTGCCAGCAGTCAGACAGGTCGAGATACGCAGTATTTT
CASSQTGRDTQYF
>14|TRBV10-3|TRBJ2-1|once|NA
TGTGCCATCAATGGGGGCGGGGATCCAAATGAGCAGTTCTTC
CAINGGGDPNEQFF